These 22 T cell receptor beta chains originate from one sample sequenced in a study of blood T cells in healthy people across ages. Through a sample-barcoded 5' primer and a J-beta primer mix, a second PCR was run for 7 to 11 cycles. TCRdb analysed the 5' RACE reads with MiXCR anew, one entry per CDR3 protein. The sample contains roughly 1.5 million distinct CDR3 sequences, less than 45% of which appear only once. Sequenced material: blood. The receptors here all came from a woman aged 18-30 years in good health.

This clonotype has a handful of counts. V gene TRBV10-3 combines with J gene TRBJ2-3; D gene ambiguous. The CDR3 has 13 residues. Per germline, CDR1 ENHRY and CDR2 SYGVKD. The V gene lost 3 bases and the J gene lost 9 bases, with 13 bases spanning the gap. CDR3 sequence: CAISDEPGTTQYF. The CDR3 DNA reads as TGTGCCATCAGTGACGAACCGGGCACCACGCAGTATTTT.

This chain links TRBV5-1 with TRBJ2-5; the match to TRBD2 covers 15 bases. The CDR3 sequence is 16 residues long. From germline, CDR1 is SGHRS and CDR2 YFSETQ. V lost 4 bases to trimming and J lost 11 bases; unmatched junction nucleotides: 12. DNA for the CDR3: TGCGCCAGCAGCCTGGGACTAGCGGGAGGTCTGAATGAGCAGTACTTC. It is translated as CASSLGLAGGLNEQYF.

At least ten counts were recorded for this clonotype. The chain joins TRBV7-2 to TRBJ2-3; D is possibly TRBD1 (6 bases). Per germline, CDR1 SGHTA and CDR2 FQGNSA. CDR3 size: 14 residues. V was trimmed by 5 bases and J by 3 bases, leaving 12 bases between them. CDR3 protein: CASSPWTETDTQYF. The CDR3 DNA reads as TGTGCCAGCAGCCCTTGGACAGAAACAGATACGCAGTATTTT.

The gene calls are TRBV28 and TRBJ2-5, with 12 bases matching TRBD1. The ends lost 4 bases at V and 5 bases at J; junction bases unmatched: 5. The germline V gene encodes CDR1 MDHEN and CDR2 SYDVKM. This CDR3 region has 15 residues. The CDR3 DNA is TGTGCCAGCAGTTCCCGGGACAGGGGGCCGGAGACCCAGTACTTC. It translates to CASSSRDRGPETQYF.

The chain joins TRBV4-1 to TRBJ2-7; D is uncertain. This CDR3 is 15 amino acids long. Germline V lookup: CDR1 MGHRA, CDR2 YSYEKL. V was cut by 0 bases and J by 2 bases, with 11 bases left in between. This CDR3 reads CASSQDFQETYEQYF. CDR3 DNA sequence: TGCGCCAGCAGCCAAGATTTCCAGGAAACCTACGAGCAGTACTTC.

The rearrangement uses TRBV12-3 or TRBV12-4 and TRBJ2-1; 11 positions match TRBD2. V lost 4 bases and J lost 0; bases outside the gene matches: 5. The CDR3 is made up of 17 amino acids. The CDR3 coding sequence is TGTGCCAGCAGTTCGCCGACTAGCGGGAACTCCTACAATGAGCAGTTCTTC. Protein: CASSSPTSGNSYNEQFF.

This clonotype showed up just a few times. The genes are TRBV2 and TRBJ2-3, with TRBD2 matching 9 bases. The CDR3 loop spans 14 amino acids. The ends lost 8 bases at V and 4 bases at J; junction bases unmatched: 7. Per the germline V gene, CDR1 is SNHLY and CDR2 is FYNNEI. The CDR3 protein is CASLASGTADTQYF. The CDR3 region has the DNA TGTGCCAGCTTGGCTAGCGGGACGGCAGATACGCAGTATTTT. Together with reference TRBV2 and TRBJ2-3, the CDR3 gives the full variable domain: EPEVTQTPSHQVTQMGQEVILRCVPISNHLYFYWYRQILGQKVEFLVSFYNNEISEKSEIFDDQFSVERPDGSNFTLKIRSTKLEDSAMYFCASLASGTADTQYFGPGTRLTVL.

This sequence joins TRBV2 and TRBJ2-7, with 7 bases fitting TRBD1. Germline V gene lookup returns CDR1 SNHLY and CDR2 FYNNEI. The junction had 6 bases not matched to a gene; V was cut back by 6 bases and J by 1 base. The CDR3 consists of 14 residues. The CDR3 DNA reads TGTGCCAGCAGGGATTGGACAGGTTCCTACGAGCAGTACTTC. As protein: CASRDWTGSYEQYF.

This clonotype appeared many times. With a much larger clone just one base away, this may be a read error. The rearrangement links TRBV10-3 to TRBJ2-7; D unresolved. V lost 3 bases and J 0 bases, leaving 0 bases between the germline ends. CDR1 and CDR2 (germline): ENHRY, SYGVKD. The CDR3 loop spans 11 amino acids. The CDR3 is CAISDSYEQYF. For the CDR3, the DNA is TGTGCCATCAGTGACTCCTACGAGCAGTACTTC.

This clonotype has a handful of counts. The chain uses TRBV18 and TRBJ2-4, with D tentatively TRBD2 (5 bases). TRBJ2-7 explains the end of the DNA better; the J call may be wrong. Looked up from germline, CDR1 is KGHSH and CDR2 is LQKENI. This CDR3 is 15 amino acids long. The CDR3 protein is CASSPGDGRAYEQYF. The CDR3, as DNA: TGTGCCAGCTCACCTGGAGACGGGCGGGCCTACGAGCAGTACTTC.

This clonotype was observed a few times. The gene calls are TRBV24-1 and TRBJ2-7, with 8 bases fitting TRBD1. Germline V gives CDR1 KGHDR, CDR2 SFDVKD. V lost 3 bases to trimming and J lost 3 bases; unmatched junction nucleotides: 6. The CDR3 totals 15 residues. CDR3 bases: TGTGCCACCAGTGATCCCCGGACAGGGAGCTACGAGCAGTACTTC. Protein: CATSDPRTGSYEQYF.

The CDR3 is CASSQPVLYNEQFF. Written as DNA, the CDR3 is TGTGCCAGCAGCCAACCGGTTCTCTACAATGAGCAGTTCTTC. V and J are TRBV2 and TRBJ2-1; D remains ambiguous. The CDR3 has 14 amino acids. V was pared by 6 bases and J by 3 bases, with 12 bases between. Germline V gene sequence: CDR1 SNHLY, CDR2 FYNNEI.

The rearrangement uses TRBV12-3 or TRBV12-4 and TRBJ2-5; no clear D gene. Trimming removed 8 bases at V and 2 bases at J, with 15 bases between. The CDR3 totals 14 residues. The CDR3 sequence: CASGAWTEQETQYF. The CDR3 coding sequence is TGTGCCAGCGGCGCGTGGACGGAGCAAGAGACCCAGTACTTC.

The chain combines TRBV4-2 with TRBJ2-3, with 12 nucleotides matching TRBD2. Germline V gene data show CDR1 as LGHNA and CDR2 as YNFKEQ. This CDR3 spans 15 amino acids. The trim removed 8 bases at V and 6 bases at J, leaving 9 bases unmatched. The CDR3 bases are TGTGCCAGCGGACAGACTAGCGGGAGAACGGATACGCAGTATTTT. Translation gives CASGQTSGRTDTQYF.

V gene TRBV20-1 combines with J gene TRBJ2-5; no clear D. Per germline, CDR1 DFQATT and CDR2 SNEGSKA (reference sequence). CDR3 length equals 15 residues. V lost 5 bases to trimming and J lost 11 bases, with 27 bases between them. CDR3 coding DNA: TGCAGTGCTGGGAAAGGCTCTGGTAGCAGCAATGAGCAGTACTTC. This gives the protein CSAGKGSGSSNEQYF.

Ten or more counts support this clonotype. The chain employs TRBV15 and TRBJ2-1, with D perhaps TRBD2 (6 bases). V was trimmed by 0 bases and J by 12 bases, leaving 15 bases between them. Germline CDR1 is LNHNV and CDR2 is YYDKDF (reference sequence). The CDR3 length is 14 residues. CDR3 DNA: TGTGCCACCAGCAGAGATCTAGCGCTAAGGGGGCAGTTCTTC. This translates into CATSRDLALRGQFF.

The chain combines TRBV20-1 with TRBJ2-1; D possibly corresponds to TRBD2 (7 bases). Judging by the DNA end, TRBJ2-7 fits better; the J call may be wrong. Germline CDR1 is DFQATT and CDR2 is SNEGSKA (reference sequence). The CDR3 spans 15 residues. The CDR3 nucleotides read TGCAGTGCCGGCAAAGGCCCAGCGGGACACAATGAGCAGTACTTC. Its protein product is CSAGKGPAGHNEQYF.

The chain uses TRBV20-1 and TRBJ2-1, with TRBD2 matching over 7 bases. Trimming at V came to 0 bases and at J to 6 bases, leaving 5 bases not matched to a gene. This CDR3 is built from 14 residues. Germline assignment: CDR1 DFQATT and CDR2 SNEGSKA (reference sequence). The CDR3 region has the DNA TGCAGTGCTAGAGATCCCCCTAGCGGCAATGAGCAGTTCTTC. Its translation: CSARDPPSGNEQFF.

This clonotype was found once. The chain is built from TRBV20-1 and TRBJ2-2; 10 bases are a match to TRBD2. Trimming removed 0 bases from V and 3 bases from J; junction bases left unmatched: 4. CDR1 is DFQATT and CDR2 is SNEGSKA in the germline V gene (reference sequence). This CDR3 is 16 amino acids long. CDR3 protein: CSARDYLAGDTGELFF. CDR3 nucleotides: TGCAGTGCTAGAGATTACCTAGCGGGGGACACCGGGGAGCTGTTTTTT.

The chain carries TRBV10-3 and TRBJ2-3, with D possibly being TRBD2 (5 bases). With 7 bases removed from V and 0 bases from J, the gap between germline ends came to 11 bases. This CDR3 comprises 14 residues. In germline, CDR1 is ENHRY, CDR2 SYGVKD. CDR3 coding DNA: TGTGCCATCAAAGTGGGAGTGAGCACAGATACGCAGTATTTT. Translation gives CAIKVGVSTDTQYF.

The chain combines TRBV20-1 with TRBJ2-5, with TRBD2 as a possible D gene (5 bases). The germline gives CDR1 DFQATT, CDR2 SNEGSKA (reference sequence). Trimming shortened V by 0 bases and J by 11 bases, and 10 bases separated the two germline ends. CDR3 length: 11 residues. The CDR3 sequence is CSARDGGQQYF. CDR3 DNA: TGCAGTGCTAGAGATGGCGGGCAGCAGTACTTC.

There are a few counts of this clonotype. This chain uses TRBV7-9 with TRBJ1-4, with unresolved D. V lost 4 bases and J 8 bases, leaving 17 bases between the germline ends. The V gene's germline CDR1 is SEHNR and CDR2 FQNEAQ (reference sequence). CDR3 length: 15 amino acids. CDR3 protein: CASSSPRALEEKLFF. The CDR3 DNA sequence: TGTGCCAGCAGCTCCCCTAGGGCTTTGGAGGAAAAACTGTTTTTT.